The T cell receptor (beta chain) under discussion was sequenced for a study of cytomegalovirus exposure and HLA in healthy donors. The study, taken as a whole, reports: In a later analysis, TCR beta V- and J-gene trimming showed a link to a missense DCLRE1C variant. Prior analysis indicated that the majority of TCR beta V segments exhibited productivity approximately 87% or approximately 30% of the time.

V was shortened by 4 bases and J by 8 bases, with 19 bases between the two germline ends. Germline values: CDR1 SGHRS, CDR2 YFSETQ. The CDR3 covers 15 residues. Concerning this clone itself: No antigen is known for it.

The PCR made use of 60 Vbeta and 13 Jbeta primers. The protocol was immunoSEQ multiplex PCR, while the TCRdb copy is restricted to in-frame clones and leaves out a portion. The sample yields about 160,000 clones, about 80% seen once. The sequence was obtained from a middle-aged woman in good health and CMV-seronegative. The rearrangement joins TRBV5-1 to TRBJ2-1; tentatively, D is TRBD1 (5 bases). The sample consisted of PBMCs. DNA of the CDR3: TGCGCCAGCAGCACACAGGCCCTAGAAGCCGATGAGCAGTTCTTC. Residues: CASSTQALEADEQFF.